This entry describes one TCR beta chain. Antigen: not known. The data originate from a study of cytomegalovirus exposure and HLA in healthy donors. Study-level findings and limits: The authors confirmed in vitro that three CMV-associated chains were specific for CMV antigens.

Primers: 60 Vbeta forward and 13 Jbeta reverse. Clones were sequenced by immunoSEQ multiplex PCR, and TCRdb holds only the in-frame ones, with some missing. The sample has about 140,000 clones, less than 80% seen once. The CDR3 covers 11 residues. The V gene lost 8 bases and the J gene lost 3 bases, with 7 bases spanning the gap. CDR1 and CDR2 (germline): SNHLY, FYNNEI. This chain uses TRBV2 with TRBJ1-2; D gene unclear. This TCR was recovered from a woman aged 50 to 65 in good health and CMV-seropositive. Specimen: PBMCs. CDR3 in amino acids: CASRRDYGYTF. The CDR3 bases are TGTGCCAGCCGTCGAGACTATGGCTACACCTTC.